Below, 20 T cell receptor beta chains from the same sample are listed, as sequenced in a study of T cell clonality in common variable immunodeficiency. Sequencing used immunoSEQ multiplex PCR; TCRdb keeps in-frame clones, though not all of them. The repertoire has approximately 58,000 clones, none seen only once; the ten largest take about 5%. Material for sequencing was peripheral blood mononuclear cells. Receptor source: a person between 18 and 75 years old in good health.

In this sample, this clone turned up many times. Read data end 3 residues before the CDR3 end; the end is taken from the germline J gene. The rearrangement joins TRBV20-1 to TRBJ1-6, with TRBD1 matching over 8 bases. Germline assignment: CDR1 DFQATT and CDR2 SNEGSKA (reference sequence). The CDR3 sequence is 14 residues long. J gave up 10 bases and V 1 base, and 6 bases lay outside the gene matches. CDR3 protein: CSARGSDRGSPLHF. CDR3 DNA, as far as it was read: TGCAGTGCTAGAGGAAGCGACAGGGGATCACCC.

In this sample, this clone turned up many times. The sequence runs out 3 residues before the end of the CDR3; the remainder is reconstructed from the germline J gene. The chain combines TRBV19 with TRBJ2-7; D gene unclear. Deletions cut 3 bases from V and 3 bases from J, with 15 bases between. This CDR3 is built from 15 residues. Germline lookup yields CDR1 LNHDA and CDR2 SQIVND (reference sequence). The CDR3 loop reads CASSIGPTINYEQYF. Incomplete CDR3 DNA: TGTGCCAGTAGTATTGGCCCAACCATAAACTACGAG. Using reference TRBV19 and TRBJ2-7 for the parts outside the CDR3, the full variable domain is DGGITQSPKYLFRKEGQNVTLSCEQNLNHDAMYWYRQDPGQGLRLIYYSQIVNDFQKGDIAEGYSVSREKKESFPLTVTSAQKNPTAFYLCASSIGPTINYEQYFGPGTRLTVT.

This clone was picked up many times. The CDR3 end lies 3 residues beyond the end of the read and is filled in from the germline J gene. The genes are TRBV18 and TRBJ1-1; D might be TRBD1 (5 bases). CDR1 is KGHSH, CDR2 LQKENI, per germline. The CDR3 is 12 residues long. The CDR3 DNA, read in part, is TGTGCCAGCTCACAGGGGCAGGGAAAA. It specifies CASSQGQGK. The complete CDR3 protein is CASSQGQGKAFF.

This clone has ten or more counts. The read stops 3 residues short of the end of the CDR3; the missing end is completed from the germline J gene. The chain combines TRBV9 with TRBJ2-1, with 7 bases that match TRBD1. Looked up from germline, CDR1 is SGDLS and CDR2 is YYNGEE. The V segment lost 1 base and the J segment 8 bases; nucleotides outside the gene matches: 0. The CDR3 has 12 amino acids. The sequenced part of the CDR3 DNA is TGTGCCAGCAGCGTAACAGGGGATGAG. This encodes CASSVTGDE. In full, the CDR3 is CASSVTGDEQFF.

This clone has a count of ten or more. The read ends 3 residues early relative to the CDR3; the germline J gene fills the gap. The rearrangement uses TRBV5-1 and TRBJ1-4, with TRBD1 as a possible D gene (6 bases). Trimming removed 0 bases at V and 8 bases at J, with 11 bases between. The CDR3 length is 14 residues. CDR1 and CDR2 (germline): SGHRS, YFSETQ. The CDR3 bases that were read are TGCGCCAGCAGCTTGGGGACAGAGCGGGAAAAA. This sequence encodes CASSLGTEREK. The CDR3 in full is CASSLGTEREKLFF.

This clone was counted many times. The DNA read from the CDR3 is TGTGCCAGCCTCGGTAGCAGGGGATGGGGCACTGAA. This codes for CASLGSRGWGTE. The CDR3 in full is CASLGSRGWGTEAFF. This chain joins TRBV6-2 or TRBV6-3 and TRBJ1-1; D is possibly TRBD1 (6 bases). The CDR3 goes on 3 residues after the read ends, and that part is filled in from the germline J gene. CDR1 is MNHEY, CDR2 SVGEGT, per germline. The germline V and J ends were trimmed by 8 bases and 4 bases, with 20 bases remaining between them. This CDR3 region has 15 residues.

This clone was seen many times. Read coverage stops 3 residues before the CDR3 terminus; the germline J gene supplies the remainder. The rearrangement links TRBV10-3 to TRBJ2-3, with 8 positions matching TRBD2. Germline values: CDR1 ENHRY, CDR2 SYGVKD. CDR3 length: 14 amino acids. V trimming: 1 base; J trimming: 4 bases; junction bases outside the gene matches: 1. The sequenced CDR3 bases are TGTGCCATCAGTGAGTGGACTAGCCCAGATACG. Its protein is CAISEWTSPDT. The entire CDR3 protein is CAISEWTSPDTQYF.

This clone was detected many times. The CDR3 bases that were read are TGTGCCAGTAGTCGGAGGGACAGAGCCTCAGATACG. Protein sequence: CASSRRDRASDT. The full CDR3 reads CASSRRDRASDTQYF. V gene TRBV19 combines with J gene TRBJ2-3; D is possibly TRBD1 (7 bases). Read coverage stops 3 residues before the CDR3 terminus; the germline J gene supplies the remainder. The germline V and J ends were trimmed by 5 bases and 4 bases, with 16 bases remaining between them. Germline V CDR1 and CDR2: LNHDA, SQIVND (reference sequence). The CDR3 is made up of 15 amino acids.

The table lists this clone with many counts. The CDR3 end lies 3 residues beyond the end of the read and is filled in from the germline J gene. This sequence joins TRBV20-1 and TRBJ1-5; maybe TRBD1 (5 bases). Germline V gene data show CDR1 as DFQATT and CDR2 as SNEGSKA (reference sequence). The CDR3 sequence is 14 residues long. The ends were cut back, 4 bases at V and 1 base at J, with 11 bases in the middle. The CDR3 here is CSATQGRSNQPQHF. CDR3 DNA, as far as it was read: TGCAGTGCTACCCAGGGAAGGAGCAATCAGCCC.

The sample holds many counts of this clone. Coverage ceases 3 residues before the CDR3 finishes, and the germline J gene fills in the end. The chain recombines TRBV10-3 with TRBJ2-7; 10 bases fit TRBD2. The CDR3 loop spans 14 amino acids. CDR1 is ENHRY and CDR2 is SYGVKD in the germline V gene. The CDR3 reads CAGGTSEFPSEQYF. The sequenced part of the CDR3 DNA is TGTGCTGGAGGGACTAGCGAGTTCCCAAGCGAG.

This clone has ten or more counts. The CDR3 extends 3 residues past the end of the read, so its final part is completed from the germline J gene. J is TRBJ1-5 and V is TRBV2; maybe TRBD1 (5 bases). The germline gives CDR1 SNHLY, CDR2 FYNNEI. The CDR3 covers 15 residues. The V gene lost 2 bases and the J gene lost 6 bases, with 14 bases spanning the gap. CDR3 DNA, as far as it was read: TGTGCCAGCAGTGAATTCAGGGTAGTGGGTCAGCCC. Translated: CASSEFRVVGQP. The complete CDR3 protein is CASSEFRVVGQPQHF. Using reference TRBV2 and TRBJ1-5 for the parts outside the CDR3, the full variable domain is EPEVTQTPSHQVTQMGQEVILRCVPISNHLYFYWYRQILGQKVEFLVSFYNNEISEKSEIFDDQFSVERPDGSNFTLKIRSTKLEDSAMYFCASSEFRVVGQPQHFGDGTRLSIL.

In its sample, this clone was seen many times. The read comes to an end 3 residues before the CDR3 does, leaving the germline J gene to fill in the end. The chain employs TRBV12-3 or TRBV12-4 and TRBJ2-1; possibly TRBD2 for D (6 bases). The CDR3 has 13 amino acids. V gave up 6 bases and J gave up 6 bases, with 12 bases separating them. The CDR3 sequence is CASSKGEVNEQFF. The DNA read from the CDR3 is TGTGCCAGCAGCAAAGGGGAGGTCAATGAG.

The table lists this clone with many counts. The read finishes 3 residues shy of the CDR3 end, and the germline J gene is used to complete it. The chain is built from TRBV28 and TRBJ2-7, with 7 bases aligning to TRBD2. V lost 6 bases, J lost 0 bases, and 5 bases stayed unmatched. From germline, CDR1 is MDHEN and CDR2 SYDVKM. CDR3 length: 14 amino acids. The chain's CDR3 is CASRRLASSYEQYF. The CDR3 bases that were read are TGTGCCAGCAGAAGACTAGCTAGCTCCTACGAG.

This clone was seen many times. The read falls 3 residues short of the CDR3 end, and the missing part is taken from the germline J gene. This rearrangement joins TRBV4-1 to TRBJ2-7; 7 bases line up with TRBD2. Germline V lookup: CDR1 MGHRA, CDR2 YSYEKL. CDR3 length: 16 amino acids. V shed 4 bases, J shed 0 bases, and the junction held 9 bases outside the gene matches. This chain's CDR3 is CASSRLGGTYSYEQYF. Incomplete CDR3 DNA: TGCGCCAGCAGCCGCCTCGGGGGGACTTACTCCTACGAG.

Many counts were recorded for this clone. The sequence runs out 3 residues before the end of the CDR3; the remainder is reconstructed from the germline J gene. The chain is built from TRBV20-1 and TRBJ2-1, with 13 bases that match TRBD2. Trimming took 2 bases from V and 6 from J; bases not matched to a gene: 4. The CDR3 totals 15 residues. In germline, CDR1 is DFQATT, CDR2 SNEGSKA (reference sequence). The sequenced part of the CDR3 DNA is TGCAGTGCTAGACCGACTAGCGGGAGGATCAATGAG. Its protein is CSARPTSGRINE. In full, the CDR3 reads CSARPTSGRINEQFF.

This clone was counted only a few times. With the read ending 3 residues before the CDR3 end, the germline J gene is used to fill in that end. This chain uses TRBV13 with TRBJ2-7; tentative D call: TRBD2 (5 bases). The V end was cut by 0 bases, the J end by 2 bases, with 11 bases between. The CDR3 is 15 residues long. CDR1 is PRHDT, CDR2 FYEKMQ, per germline (reference sequence). The CDR3 here is CASSLGAIGAYEQYF. Incomplete CDR3 DNA: TGTGCCAGCAGCTTAGGCGCGATCGGGGCCTACGAG. The full variable domain, completed using reference TRBV13 and TRBJ2-7, is AAGVIQSPRHLIKEKRETATLKCYPIPRHDTVYWYQQGPGQDPQFLISFYEKMQSDKGSIPDRFSAQQFSDYHSELNMSSLELGDSALYFCASSLGAIGAYEQYFGPGTRLTVT.

This clone was counted only a few times. The read terminates 3 residues ahead of where the CDR3 ends, so the germline J gene completes it. This chain links TRBV7-3 with TRBJ2-3, with TRBD1 identical over 8 bases. The V gene end was trimmed by 5 bases and the J gene end by 6 bases; junction bases not matched to a gene: 7. CDR1 and CDR2 (germline): SGHTA, FQGTGA. This CDR3 is built from 14 residues. The CDR3 bases that were read are TGTGCCAGCAGCCTGCTGACAGGGGATGATACG. Its translation: CASSLLTGDDT. The whole CDR3 protein reads CASSLLTGDDTQYF.

This clone has at least ten counts. The missing CDR3 end, 3 residues past where the read stops, is filled in from the germline J gene. This chain uses TRBV28 with TRBJ2-7, with TRBD1 identical over 8 bases. Per germline, CDR1 MDHEN and CDR2 SYDVKM. V gave up 0 bases and J gave up 4 bases; unmatched junction bases: 8. The CDR3 totals 16 residues. CDR3 loop: CASSLWDRVFMYEQYF. CDR3 bases read: TGTGCCAGCAGTTTATGGGACAGGGTGTTTATGTACGAG. Using reference TRBV28 and TRBJ2-7 for the parts outside the CDR3, the full variable domain is DVKVTQSSRYLVKRTGEKVFLECVQDMDHENMFWYRQDPGLGLRLIYFSYDVKMKEKGDIPEGYSVSREKKERFSLILESASTNQTSMYLCASSLWDRVFMYEQYFGPGTRLTVT.

The table lists this clone with many counts. The CDR3 end is not reached by the read, which stops 3 residues before it; the germline J gene fills it in. The chain joins TRBV20-1 to TRBJ1-1; D possibly corresponds to TRBD1 (5 bases). Germline assignment: CDR1 DFQATT and CDR2 SNEGSKA (reference sequence). This CDR3 spans 14 amino acids. Trimming stripped 6 bases from V and 4 bases from J, with 18 bases between. CDR3 DNA, as far as it was read: TGCAGTGCCTATACTGGGGGGGTAGTCACTGAA. As protein: CSAYTGGVVTE. The whole CDR3 sequence is CSAYTGGVVTEAFF.

This clone was seen at least ten times. Coverage ceases 3 residues before the CDR3 finishes, and the germline J gene fills in the end. The rearrangement uses TRBV7-7 and TRBJ2-2; TRBD2 agrees at 13 bases. J gave up 1 base and V 5 bases, and 4 bases lay outside the gene matches. The length of the CDR3 is 17 residues. CDR1 and CDR2 (germline): SSHAT, FNYEAQ (reference sequence). The CDR3 loop is CASSATSGRVNTGELFF. The sequenced part of the CDR3 DNA is TGTGCCAGCAGCGCCACTAGCGGGAGGGTGAACACCGGGGAG.